The next 4 T cell receptor beta chains were all read from a single sample in a study of shared clonotypes between healthy human individuals. TCRdb's table, derived via immunoSEQ multiplex PCR, lists solely in-frame clones and lacks some. The table has roughly 2.2 million clones, about nine tenths seen once; the top ten hold 0.3% to 0.45%. Sequencing used naive CD4+ T cells from PBMCs. Subset described: CD45RA+ positively selected. The receptors originated from a man younger than 35 in good health. Some clones in this sample may be carry-over from other donors' samples.

This clone was detected only a few times. Other DNA sequences in this specimen translate into the identical CDR3. The chain couples TRBV19 to TRBJ2-2; D is uncertain. The CDR3 has 13 residues. Trimming removed 2 bases from V and 4 bases from J, with 5 bases in between. Germline lookup yields CDR1 LNHDA and CDR2 SQIVND (reference sequence). The CDR3 bases are TGTGCCAGTAGTATACTAGGCACCGGGGAGCTGTTTTTT. Translated, it gives CASSILGTGELFF. Combining the CDR3 with reference TRBV19 and TRBJ2-2 gives the whole variable domain DGGITQSPKYLFRKEGQNVTLSCEQNLNHDAMYWYRQDPGQGLRLIYYSQIVNDFQKGDIAEGYSVSREKKESFPLTVTSAQKNPTAFYLCASSILGTGELFFGEGSRLTVL.

The V call is TRBV19, the J call TRBJ1-2; TRBD1 agrees at 9 bases. CDR1 and CDR2 from the germline V gene are LNHDA and SQIVND (reference sequence). The CDR3 length is 17 residues. Germline trimming cut 6 bases from V and 7 bases from J; bases unmatched to any gene: 18. The CDR3 loop is CASSTTGGGRSVGGYTF. Written as DNA, the CDR3 is TGTGCCAGTAGCACCACAGGGGGCGGCCGCTCGGTTGGTGGCTACACCTTC.

This chain connects TRBV7-2 to TRBJ2-1; 7 bases align to TRBD1. CDR3 length: 16 amino acids. Trimming at V came to 1 base and at J to 4 bases, leaving 7 bases not matched to a gene. In germline, CDR1 is SGHTA, CDR2 FQGNSA. The CDR3 DNA reads as TGTGCCAGCAGCTTAGGTCGGGCGACAGGGTACAATGAGCAGTTCTTC. Protein: CASSLGRATGYNEQFF.

The chain recombines TRBV19 with TRBJ2-7; TRBD2 matches 11 bases. The CDR3 loop spans 16 amino acids. CDR1 and CDR2 (germline): LNHDA, SQIVND (reference sequence). V lost 8 bases, J lost 1 base, and 10 bases stayed unmatched. CDR3 in amino acids: CASRYQLAGASYEQYF. In nucleotides, the CDR3 is TGTGCCAGTCGCTACCAACTAGCGGGAGCATCCTACGAGCAGTACTTC.